What follows is one TCR beta chain and its context. The antigen remains unidentified. Using immunoSEQ multiplex PCR, the repertoire was profiled, and TCRdb retains in-frame clones only, with some absent. The sample shows about 77,000 clones, approximately 87% of them seen only once. Stated time point: blood 4 weeks post-SBRT, at nephrectomy. Described treatment: 15 Gy SBRT to primary tumor, nephrectomy 4 weeks later. Nephrectomy followed 15 Gy stereotactic body radiation by 4 weeks. The sample comes from a study of radiation and T cells in renal cell carcinoma. Points from the study as a whole: Without pretreatment biopsies, baseline tumor clonotype presence was undetermined. In blood, top tumor clones expanded by 2 weeks, shrinking by 4.

The CDR3 consists of 16 residues. CDR1 and CDR2 (germline): LNHNV, YYDKDF (reference sequence). V gave up 4 bases and J gave up 7 bases; unmatched junction bases: 12. V usage is TRBV15 and J usage is TRBJ1-3, with 8 bases aligning to TRBD1. The specimen was blood, collected from a patient whose treatment included radiotherapy and nephrectomy. The TCR was taken from an older woman with renal cell carcinoma. The CDR3 reads CATSTGQGLGRNTIYF. CDR3 DNA: TGTGCCACCAGCACCGGACAGGGACTGGGTCGGAACACCATATATTTT.